The 7 T cell receptor beta chains reported below all come from one sample, sequenced in a study of blood T cell repertoires in COVID-19. The method was immunoSEQ multiplex PCR; TCRdb's version includes in-frame clones alone and lacks a portion of them. The profile shows some 190,000 clones, about 88% of them singletons. Sequenced sample: peripheral blood. The receptor set was obtained from a middle-aged woman who had recovered from COVID-19.

V usage is TRBV14 and J usage is TRBJ1-2, with D possibly TRBD1 on 6 matching bases. The V gene's germline CDR1 is SGHDN and CDR2 FVKESK. V lost 1 base and J lost 8, with 11 bases in between. CDR3 length: 13 amino acids. CDR3 sequence reads: CASSQGPGVGYTF. CDR3 nucleotides: TGTGCCAGCAGCCAAGGTCCAGGGGTAGGCTACACCTTC.

This chain connects TRBV30 to TRBJ2-3; 11 bases fit TRBD2. Germline CDR1 is GTSNPN and CDR2 is SVGIG (reference sequence). The CDR3 is 17 amino acids. The V gene end was trimmed by 2 bases and the J gene end by 9 bases; junction bases not matched to a gene: 16. The CDR3 nucleotides are TGTGCCTGGAGTTCTACTGCGGCTAGCGGGAGGTGGGGAACGCAGTATTTT. Translated, it gives CAWSSTAASGRWGTQYF.

This clone was seen a handful of times. This CDR3 is CASSLNNDQPQHF. The CDR3 DNA sequence: TGTGCCAGCAGTTTAAATAATGATCAGCCCCAGCATTTT. The rearrangement uses TRBV12-3 or TRBV12-4 and TRBJ1-5; D gene uncertain. The CDR3 has 13 amino acids. Trimming left V 2 bases short and J 5 bases short, with 7 bases between.

In its sample, this clone was seen once. The rearrangement uses TRBV19 and TRBJ2-1, with 9 bases matching TRBD2. V trimming: 6 bases; J trimming: 7 bases; junction bases outside the gene matches: 16. The CDR3 covers 17 residues. The germline V gene encodes CDR1 LNHDA and CDR2 SQIVND (reference sequence). Here the CDR3 reads CASSQRATSGWGNEQFF. CDR3 DNA: TGTGCCAGTAGCCAAAGAGCGACTAGCGGTTGGGGGAATGAGCAGTTCTTC.

This rearrangement joins TRBV19 to TRBJ2-7; 10 bases agree with TRBD1. CDR3 size: 14 residues. V trimming: 5 bases; J trimming: 4 bases; junction bases outside the gene matches: 5. Per the germline V gene, CDR1 is LNHDA and CDR2 is SQIVND (reference sequence). CDR3 coding DNA: TGTGCCAGTAGTGACCGACAGGGGGCTTACGAGCAGTACTTC. Amino acids: CASSDRQGAYEQYF.

This clone has only one observation. This chain joins TRBV19 and TRBJ2-1; 9 bases are shared with TRBD2. This CDR3 comprises 12 residues. CDR1 and CDR2 from the germline V gene are LNHDA and SQIVND (reference sequence). V lost 3 bases and J lost 9; bases outside the gene matches: 0. The DNA for the CDR3 is TGTGCCAGTAGTATTAGCGGGAGTGAGCAGTTCTTC. Amino acids: CASSISGSEQFF.

This chain's CDR3 is CANGDRGLGYTF. As DNA, the CDR3 is TGTGCCAATGGTGACAGGGGGCTGGGCTACACCTTC. The J gene is TRBJ1-2, the V gene TRBV28; TRBD1 aligns across 10 bases. Germline V CDR1 and CDR2: MDHEN, SYDVKM. The CDR3 spans 12 residues. V trimming: 10 bases; J trimming: 8 bases; junction bases outside the gene matches: 7.